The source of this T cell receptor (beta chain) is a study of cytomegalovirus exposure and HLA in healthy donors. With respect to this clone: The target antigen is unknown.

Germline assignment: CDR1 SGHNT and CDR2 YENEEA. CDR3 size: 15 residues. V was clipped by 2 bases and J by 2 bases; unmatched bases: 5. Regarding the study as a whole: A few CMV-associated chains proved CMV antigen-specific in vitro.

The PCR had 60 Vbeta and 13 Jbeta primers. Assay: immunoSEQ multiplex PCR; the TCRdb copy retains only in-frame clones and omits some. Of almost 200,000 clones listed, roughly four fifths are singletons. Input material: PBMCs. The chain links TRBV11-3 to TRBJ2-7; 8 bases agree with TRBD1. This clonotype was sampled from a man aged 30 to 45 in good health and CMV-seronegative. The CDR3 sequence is CASSLRGTGAYEQYF. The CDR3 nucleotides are TGTGCCAGCAGCTTACGCGGGACAGGAGCCTACGAGCAGTACTTC.